These T cell receptor beta chains were read from a single sample in a study of breast tumors, draining lymph nodes, adjacent tissues. MiXCR, run by TCRdb on the multiplex PCR reads, gives a single entry per CDR3 protein. The sample lists about 21,000 distinct CDR3 sequences; 41% were seen once. The sequencing input was breast tumor tissue. The source of these receptors is a female donor with breast cancer. Some clones in this sample may be carry-over from other donors' samples. The CDR3 runs from the conserved cysteine through the conserved F or W. The order of the fields is D gene, V gene, J gene, clone size, CDR3 protein, CDR3 DNA. The D gene is left open where the match is weak. Rows may omit the clone size; those that give it use once, few, many or a size class.

D gene: -; V gene: TRBV15; J gene: TRBJ1-5; clone size: many; CDR3 protein: CATSQRDNQPQHF; CDR3 DNA: TGTGCCACCAGTCAAAGGGACAATCAGCCCCAGCATTTT
D gene: TRBD1; V gene: TRBV2; J gene: TRBJ1-5; clone size: -; CDR3 protein: CASSEDRGTYSNQPQHF; CDR3 DNA: TGTGCCAGCAGTGAGGACAGGGGTACCTATAGCAATCAGCCCCAGCATTTT
D gene: -; V gene: TRBV24-1; J gene: TRBJ2-2; clone size: -; CDR3 protein: CATSNLSDTGELFF; CDR3 DNA: TGTGCCACCAGTAATTTGTCAGACACCGGGGAGCTATTTTTT
D gene: -; V gene: TRBV15; J gene: TRBJ1-5; clone size: many; CDR3 protein: CATSRVLDRQDQPQHF; CDR3 DNA: TGTGCCACCAGCAGAGTTCTGGACAGACAAGATCAGCCCCAGCATTTT
D gene: TRBD2; V gene: TRBV7-8; J gene: TRBJ2-1; clone size: -; CDR3 protein: CASSLGLAGGHNEQFF; CDR3 DNA: TGTGCCAGCAGCTTAGGACTAGCGGGGGGACACAATGAGCAGTTCTTC
D gene: -; V gene: TRBV19; J gene: TRBJ2-1; clone size: many; CDR3 protein: CASSIHRSFGDEQFF; CDR3 DNA: TGTGCCAGTAGTATCCACAGATCTTTCGGCGATGAGCAGTTCTTC
D gene: -; V gene: TRBV12-3/TRBV12-4; J gene: TRBJ1-2; clone size: many; CDR3 protein: CASSTHGQSDGYTF; CDR3 DNA: TGTGCCAGCAGTACACATGGACAGTCGGATGGCTACACCTTC
D gene: -; V gene: TRBV29-1; J gene: TRBJ2-1; clone size: -; CDR3 protein: CSVVVGYSYNEQFF; CDR3 DNA: TGCAGCGTTGTGGTAGGCTACTCCTACAATGAGCAGTTCTTC
D gene: -; V gene: TRBV12-3/TRBV12-4; J gene: TRBJ2-5; clone size: many; CDR3 protein: CASSLAGGPETQYF; CDR3 DNA: TGTGCCAGCAGTTTAGCGGGGGGCCCCGAGACCCAGTACTTC
D gene: -; V gene: TRBV2; J gene: TRBJ2-7; clone size: -; CDR3 protein: CASSEGGGKGPYEQYF; CDR3 DNA: TGTGCCAGCAGTGAAGGGGGCGGGAAGGGGCCCTACGAGCAGTACTTC
D gene: -; V gene: TRBV9; J gene: TRBJ2-2; clone size: -; CDR3 protein: CASSQVSGIDTGELFF; CDR3 DNA: TGTGCCAGCAGCCAAGTCTCCGGGATTGACACCGGGGAGCTGTTTTTT
D gene: TRBD1; V gene: TRBV25-1; J gene: TRBJ1-5; clone size: -; CDR3 protein: CASSEWGQPSNQPQHF; CDR3 DNA: TGTGCCAGCAGTGAATGGGGACAGCCTAGCAATCAGCCCCAGCATTTT
D gene: TRBD1; V gene: TRBV2; J gene: TRBJ2-6; clone size: -; CDR3 protein: CASRKGDSASGANVLTF; CDR3 DNA: TGTGCCAGCAGAAAAGGGGACAGCGCCTCTGGGGCCAACGTCCTGACTTTC
D gene: -; V gene: TRBV20-1; J gene: TRBJ2-5; clone size: -; CDR3 protein: CNAFPPGGVAETQYF; CDR3 DNA: TGCAATGCCTTCCCCCCCGGGGGCGTCGCGGAGACCCAGTACTTC
D gene: -; V gene: TRBV7-9; J gene: TRBJ1-4; clone size: -; CDR3 protein: CASSSRLTATNEKLFF; CDR3 DNA: TGTGCCAGCAGCTCACGTCTTACAGCAACTAATGAAAAACTGTTTTTT
D gene: TRBD1; V gene: TRBV7-6; J gene: TRBJ1-3; clone size: many; CDR3 protein: CASSSGQGAGNTIYF; CDR3 DNA: TGTGCCAGCAGCTCCGGACAGGGGGCTGGAAACACCATATATTTT
D gene: -; V gene: TRBV7-8; J gene: TRBJ2-6; clone size: medium-sized; CDR3 protein: CASSSQASGANVLTF; CDR3 DNA: TGTGCCAGCAGCTCCCAGGCTTCTGGGGCCAACGTCCTGACTTTC
D gene: -; V gene: TRBV6-5; J gene: TRBJ1-2; clone size: -; CDR3 protein: CASSSIRDTSYGYTF; CDR3 DNA: TGTGCCAGCAGTTCGATCCGGGACACGTCCTATGGCTACACCTTC
D gene: -; V gene: TRBV20-1; J gene: TRBJ2-3; clone size: many; CDR3 protein: CSARGGDTAASTDTQYF; CDR3 DNA: TGCAGTGCTAGAGGGGGGGACACAGCAGCTAGCACAGATACGCAGTATTTT
D gene: TRBD1; V gene: TRBV20-1; J gene: TRBJ1-2; clone size: many; CDR3 protein: CSASVRGTVNNYGYTF; CDR3 DNA: TGCAGTGCCAGTGTGAGAGGGACAGTTAACAACTATGGCTACACCTTC
D gene: -; V gene: TRBV7-3; J gene: TRBJ1-4; clone size: many; CDR3 protein: CASSNWGGSTNEKLFF; CDR3 DNA: TGTGCCAGCAGCAACTGGGGGGGGTCAACTAATGAAAAACTGTTTTTT
D gene: TRBD1; V gene: TRBV11-2; J gene: TRBJ1-6; clone size: many; CDR3 protein: CASRREGQRNSPLHF; CDR3 DNA: TGTGCCAGCAGACGGGAGGGACAGAGGAATTCACCCCTCCACTTT